This T cell receptor (beta chain) stems from a study of kidney transplant recipient with SARS-CoV-2 infection. The CDR3 extends over 15 amino acids. The germline V gene has CDR1 SGHRS and CDR2 YFSETQ. Trimming cost V 1 base and J 6 bases; bases outside gene matches: 8. TCRdb used MiXCR to reprocess the reads, holding one entry per CDR3 protein. The table records under 300,000 distinct CDR3 sequences, less than 35% of them present only once. This clonotype appeared a few times. The source was a blood sample, collected at baseline and on day 111 from a kidney transplant recipient. The chain carries TRBV5-1 and TRBJ2-5; 8 positions agree with TRBD2. This TCR was sampled from a male patient in his 30s who had COVID-19 and was a kidney transplant recipient. Some T cells may originate from the graft donor. The CDR3 loop reads CASSLSGTRAKTQYF. The CDR3 DNA is TGCGCCAGCAGCTTGTCCGGGACTAGGGCGAAGACCCAGTACTTC.